Below, 17 T cell receptor beta chains from the same sample are listed, as sequenced in a study of T-cell memory formation after mild COVID-19. TCRdb fed the 5' RACE reads into MiXCR, producing one record per CDR3 protein. In the table there are fewer than 250,000 distinct CDR3 sequences, over 9.5% of which are singletons. Sequencing was carried out using PBMCs or a T cell subset sorted from them (not recorded which). These receptors all come from a man aged 18 to 30 who had mild COVID-19 (a few samples of this study predate the infection). Cell type and time point are not known.

This CDR3 is CASSQQGYNQPQHF. The CDR3 DNA is TGTGCCAGCAGTCAACAGGGATACAATCAGCCCCAGCATTTT. The rearrangement joins TRBV2 to TRBJ1-5; perhaps TRBD1 as D (6 bases). Germline V gene lookup returns CDR1 SNHLY and CDR2 FYNNEI. The CDR3 consists of 14 residues. V lost 5 bases and J lost 3, with 11 bases in between.

This clonotype was observed a handful of times. This chain uses TRBV7-6 with TRBJ2-3; D is unresolved. Trimming removed 2 bases from V and 0 bases from J, with 12 bases in between. The CDR3 spans 16 residues. Germline CDR1 and CDR2: SGHVS and FNYEAQ. DNA for the CDR3: TGTGCCAGCAGCTTAATGGGCCCCACTAGCACAGATACGCAGTATTTT. Protein: CASSLMGPTSTDTQYF.

The chain carries TRBV7-2 and TRBJ1-1; D might be TRBD1 (6 bases). Germline CDR1 and CDR2: SGHTA and FQGNSA. The CDR3 covers 15 residues. V was clipped by 4 bases and J by 7 bases, with 19 bases between them. The CDR3 loop reads CASSSEMRGSVEAFF. CDR3 coding DNA: TGTGCCAGCAGCTCCGAGATGAGGGGGTCGGTTGAAGCTTTCTTT.

V and J are TRBV11-2 and TRBJ2-7; 8 bases agree with TRBD1. The CDR3 sequence is 13 residues long. Germline CDR1 and CDR2: SGHAT and FQNNGV. Trimming at V came to 4 bases and at J to 7 bases, leaving 6 bases not matched to a gene. This CDR3 is CASSSDRGWEQYV. The CDR3, as DNA: TGTGCCAGCAGCTCCGACAGGGGTTGGGAGCAGTACGTC.

This clonotype was found a few times. V is TRBV28 and J is TRBJ2-7, with D unclear. V was pared by 6 bases and J by 6 bases, with 9 bases between. Germline CDR1 MDHEN, CDR2 SYDVKM. CDR3 length: 11 residues. The CDR3 loop is CASSRGREQYV. DNA for the CDR3: TGTGCCAGCAGCCGTGGACGCGAGCAGTACGTC.

In this sample, this clonotype turned up a few times. The chain has TRBV11-2 and TRBJ1-3; D gene ambiguous. Germline V lookup: CDR1 SGHAT, CDR2 FQNNGV. The CDR3 extends over 14 amino acids. V was trimmed by 5 bases and J by 4 bases, leaving 12 bases between them. CDR3 DNA sequence: TGTGCCAGCAGCCACGGAGGGATCGGAAACACCATATATTTT. Protein: CASSHGGIGNTIYF.

V gene TRBV5-1 combines with J gene TRBJ2-4; TRBD2 is a possible D gene (5 bases). V lost 0 bases and J lost 7, with 11 bases in between. Per the germline V gene, CDR1 is SGHRS and CDR2 is YFSETQ. The CDR3 contains 14 residues. For the CDR3, the DNA is TGCGCCAGCAGCTTGGACACCTCGGGGAACATTCAGTACTTC. It encodes CASSLDTSGNIQYF. The full variable domain, rest sourced from reference TRBV5-1 and TRBJ2-4, is KAGVTQTPRYLIKTRGQQVTLSCSPISGHRSVSWYQQTPGQGLQFLFEYFSETQRNKGNFPGRFSGRQFSNSRSEMNVSTLELGDSALYLCASSLDTSGNIQYFGAGTRLSVL.

The J gene is TRBJ1-4, the V gene TRBV7-2; D possibly corresponds to TRBD1 (6 bases). V was cut by 4 bases and J by 5 bases, with 14 bases left in between. Germline assignment: CDR1 SGHTA and CDR2 FQGNSA. The CDR3 runs 15 residues. The CDR3 DNA is TGTGCCAGCAGCTCCCGACAGGATTTGAATGAAAAACTGTTTTTT. It is translated as CASSSRQDLNEKLFF.

This clonotype was seen only a few times. The V gene is TRBV7-2, the J gene TRBJ1-1; TRBD1 aligns across 7 bases. The CDR3 runs 14 residues. Germline CDR1 is SGHTA and CDR2 is FQGNSA. The junction had 8 bases not matched to a gene; V was cut back by 6 bases and J by 4 bases. CDR3: CASRRQGEGTEAFF. Written as DNA, the CDR3 is TGTGCCAGCAGGCGACAGGGCGAGGGCACTGAAGCTTTCTTT.

This chain links TRBV7-2 with TRBJ2-2; D gene unclear. This CDR3 has 16 residues. Germline CDR1 and CDR2: SGHTA and FQGNSA. V lost 5 bases to trimming and J lost 4 bases, with 17 bases between them. The CDR3 loop reads CASSPRWTSATGELFF. The CDR3 DNA sequence: TGTGCCAGCAGCCCCCGCTGGACCAGCGCCACCGGGGAGCTGTTTTTT.

The rearrangement uses TRBV5-1 and TRBJ2-4; 9 bases are a match to TRBD2. V lost 5 bases and J lost 10; bases outside the gene matches: 10. Per the germline V gene, CDR1 is SGHRS and CDR2 is YFSETQ. The CDR3 loop spans 14 amino acids. The CDR3 sequence: CASSTSSGALIQYF. CDR3 in DNA: TGCGCCAGCAGTACGTCTAGCGGGGCCCTTATTCAGTACTTC.

Many counts were recorded for this clonotype. The chain couples TRBV4-2 to TRBJ2-7; TRBD1 matches at 9 bases. V lost 4 bases, J lost 5 bases, and 9 bases stayed unmatched. CDR1 is LGHNA and CDR2 is YNFKEQ in the germline V gene. The CDR3 loop spans 15 amino acids. The CDR3 DNA reads TGTGCCAGCAGCCCCTGGGGGACAGGGTGGAACGAGCAGTACTTC. This codes for CASSPWGTGWNEQYF.

The chain employs TRBV20-1 and TRBJ2-3; 7 bases are a match to TRBD2. From germline, CDR1 is DFQATT and CDR2 SNEGSKA (reference sequence). This CDR3 contains 13 residues. The J segment lost 2 bases and the V segment lost 7 bases, leaving 6 bases of the junction unmatched. This CDR3 reads CSVYAGATDTQYF. The CDR3 nucleotides are TGCAGTGTTTACGCGGGAGCCACAGATACGCAGTATTTT.

The chain uses TRBV7-2 and TRBJ1-4, with D unclear. V lost 3 bases, J lost 5 bases, and 10 bases lay in between. Looked up from germline, CDR1 is SGHTA and CDR2 is FQGNSA. The CDR3 is made up of 14 amino acids. CDR3 protein: CASSFPSQNEKLFF. In DNA form, the CDR3 reads TGTGCCAGCAGCTTCCCCAGCCAAAATGAAAAACTGTTTTTT.

This clonotype came up a few times. This sequence joins TRBV7-3 and TRBJ2-2; TRBD2 matches 10 bases. J was trimmed by 0 bases and V by 5 bases; bases with no gene match: 12. The CDR3 is 19 residues long. Per germline, CDR1 SGHTA and CDR2 FQGTGA. CDR3 in amino acids: CASSARSLAGVANTGELFF. The CDR3 DNA sequence: TGTGCCAGCAGCGCCCGATCTCTAGCGGGGGTTGCGAACACCGGGGAGCTGTTTTTT.

V usage is TRBV12-3 or TRBV12-4 and J usage is TRBJ1-2; D not resolved. V lost 5 bases, J lost 8 bases, and 12 bases lay in between. This CDR3 contains 12 residues. CDR3 sequence (DNA): TGTGCCAGCAGTCAGATTTTGGGCGGCTACACCTTC. It encodes CASSQILGGYTF.

This clonotype showed up just a few times. The rearrangement joins TRBV7-2 to TRBJ1-6, with D possibly TRBD1 on 5 matching bases. V lost 2 bases, J lost 7 bases, and 15 bases lay in between. Germline lookup yields CDR1 SGHTA and CDR2 FQGNSA. The CDR3 has 16 amino acids. The CDR3 here is CASSLNYGTANSPLHF. Here the CDR3 DNA reads TGTGCCAGCAGCTTAAATTACGGGACGGCAAATTCACCCCTCCACTTT.